This T cell receptor beta chain is drawn from a study of CD8 T cells in Susac syndrome. TCR beta sequencing covered blood CD8+ and CD4+ T cells. Random hexamers were used to reverse transcribe 0.5 to 1 ug of RNA. By means of immunoSEQ multiplex PCR, TCR beta CDR3 spanning 54 Vbeta and 13 Jbeta underwent amplification. Using its own MiXCR run on the immunoSEQ multiplex PCR reads, TCRdb lists one record per CDR3 protein. The table lists hundreds of thousands of distinct CDR3 sequences, around 83% of them singletons. The CDR3 has 14 residues. The germline V gene encodes CDR1 SEHNR and CDR2 FQNEAQ (reference sequence). V lost 6 bases to trimming and J lost 1 base, with 12 bases between them.

This sequence joins TRBV7-9 and TRBJ1-1; D is perhaps TRBD1 (6 bases). This clonotype was obtained from a human donor with multiple sclerosis. The material sequenced was CD8+ T cells from PBMCs. The chain's CDR3 is CASSSGGQNTEAFF. CDR3 sequence (DNA): TGTGCCAGCAGTTCCGGGGGCCAGAACACTGAAGCTTTCTTT. Together with reference TRBV7-9 and TRBJ1-1, the CDR3 gives the full variable domain: DTGVSQNPRHKITKRGQNVTFRCDPISEHNRLYWYRQTLGQGPEFLTYFQNEAQLEKSRLLSDRFSAERPKGSFSTLEIQRTEQGDSAMYLCASSSGGQNTEAFFGQGTRLTVV.